The 10 T cell receptor beta chains below all came from one sample that was sequenced in a study of T cell changes during pregnancy in multiple sclerosis. Clones were sequenced by immunoSEQ multiplex PCR, and TCRdb holds only the in-frame ones, with some missing. The sample holds 60,000 to 70,000 clones; about nine tenths are singletons and the top ten take approximately 1.5%. The sequencing used peripheral blood, collected in the second trimester of pregnancy. These receptors all stem from a female donor with multiple sclerosis, enrolled in a pregnancy study.

The gene calls are TRBV7-6 and TRBJ2-5, with 7 positions matching TRBD2. Germline V CDR1 and CDR2: SGHVS, FNYEAQ. CDR3 length equals 14 residues. V trimming: 1 base; J trimming: 7 bases; junction bases outside the gene matches: 6. CDR3 loop: CASSLGLAERTQYF. The CDR3 region has the DNA TGTGCCAGCAGCTTAGGACTAGCAGAGCGGACCCAGTACTTC.

This sequence joins TRBV6-1 and TRBJ1-2; no clear D. This CDR3 contains 12 residues. V was pared by 7 bases and J by 0 bases, with 6 bases between. Germline assignment: CDR1 MNHNS and CDR2 SASEGT. CDR3 sequence: CASTGTNYGYTF. DNA of the CDR3: TGTGCCAGCACAGGAACTAACTATGGCTACACCTTC.

V usage is TRBV7-2 and J usage is TRBJ2-3; 8 nucleotides line up with TRBD2. Germline-derived CDR1 and CDR2 are SGHTA and FQGNSA. The CDR3 covers 16 residues. After removal of 3 bases from V and 1 base from J, the junction contained 6 bases not matched to a gene. In DNA, the CDR3 is TGTGCCAGCAGCTTCTCAGCGGGGGACCGCACAGATACGCAGTATTTT. Its protein is CASSFSAGDRTDTQYF.

The genes are TRBV7-2 and TRBJ2-2; tentatively, D is TRBD2 (5 bases). Germline CDR1 SGHTA, CDR2 FQGNSA. V lost 3 bases to trimming and J lost 2 bases, with 13 bases between them. This CDR3 is built from 16 residues. In nucleotides, the CDR3 is TGTGCCAGCAGCTTCCAGCCCTCGGGAAACACCGGGGAGCTGTTTTTT. Translation: CASSFQPSGNTGELFF. Full variable domain (missing parts from reference TRBV7-2 and TRBJ2-2): GAGVSQSPSNKVTEKGKDVELRCDPISGHTALYWYRQSLGQGLEFLIYFQGNSAPDKSGLPSDRFSAERTGGSVSTLTIQRTQQEDSAVYLCASSFQPSGNTGELFFGEGSRLTVL.

This clone came up once. The rearrangement links TRBV9 to TRBJ1-3, with D unresolved. Germline CDR1 is SGDLS and CDR2 is YYNGEE. The CDR3 is made up of 15 amino acids. Trimming pared 1 base from V and 0 bases from J, leaving 8 bases between. CDR3 DNA sequence: TGTGCCAGCAGCGTAACACACAACTCTGGAAACACCATATATTTT. It yields the protein CASSVTHNSGNTIYF.

The count of this clone is one. V gene TRBV19 combines with J gene TRBJ2-7; 14 nucleotides agree with TRBD2. Germline-derived CDR1 and CDR2 are LNHDA and SQIVND (reference sequence). This CDR3 region has 15 residues. Trimming removed 6 bases from V and 5 bases from J; junction bases left unmatched: 6. CDR3 protein: CASSRLAGGPHEQYF. CDR3 nucleotide sequence: TGTGCCAGTAGCCGACTAGCGGGGGGGCCCCACGAGCAGTACTTC.

J is TRBJ1-3 and V is TRBV2, with D unresolved. Germline V gene lookup returns CDR1 SNHLY and CDR2 FYNNEI. This CDR3 is 16 amino acids long. Trimming removed 8 bases from V and 0 bases from J, with 17 bases in between. CDR3 bases: TGTGCCAGCGGTGTGGCGCTCCACAGCTCTGGAAACACCATATATTTT. It is translated as CASGVALHSSGNTIYF.

This clone is a singleton in its sample. V and J are TRBV6-1 and TRBJ2-7; TRBD1 aligns across 8 bases. The CDR3 spans 13 residues. Germline values: CDR1 MNHNS, CDR2 SASEGT. The ends lost 11 bases at V and 2 bases at J; junction bases unmatched: 8. For the CDR3, the DNA is TGTGCCGTAAACTGGGGACAGGCCTACGAGCAGTACTTC. Translating gives CAVNWGQAYEQYF.

The chain is built from TRBV5-6 and TRBJ2-1, with 7 bases identical to TRBD1. The CDR3 sequence is 17 residues long. From germline, CDR1 is SGHDT and CDR2 YYEEEE. With 3 bases clipped from V and 7 bases from J, the junction kept 16 bases outside the gene matches. This chain's CDR3 is CASSWGPGTAVGNEQFF. The CDR3 bases are TGTGCCAGCAGCTGGGGGCCCGGGACAGCGGTGGGGAATGAGCAGTTCTTC. Combining the CDR3 with reference TRBV5-6 and TRBJ2-1 gives the whole variable domain DAGVTQSPTHLIKTRGQQVTLRCSPKSGHDTVSWYQQALGQGPQFIFQYYEEEERQRGNFPDRFSGHQFPNYSSELNVNALLLGDSALYLCASSWGPGTAVGNEQFFGPGTRLTVL.

The gene calls are TRBV7-9 and TRBJ2-1, with D unclear. Between the trimmed V and J ends, which lost 5 bases and 8 bases, there was a span of 16 bases. This CDR3 is 14 amino acids long. The germline V gene encodes CDR1 SEHNR and CDR2 FQNEAQ (reference sequence). DNA for the CDR3: TGTGCCAGCAGCCAATCTGAGGTCGTCGATGAGCAGTTCTTC. It specifies CASSQSEVVDEQFF.